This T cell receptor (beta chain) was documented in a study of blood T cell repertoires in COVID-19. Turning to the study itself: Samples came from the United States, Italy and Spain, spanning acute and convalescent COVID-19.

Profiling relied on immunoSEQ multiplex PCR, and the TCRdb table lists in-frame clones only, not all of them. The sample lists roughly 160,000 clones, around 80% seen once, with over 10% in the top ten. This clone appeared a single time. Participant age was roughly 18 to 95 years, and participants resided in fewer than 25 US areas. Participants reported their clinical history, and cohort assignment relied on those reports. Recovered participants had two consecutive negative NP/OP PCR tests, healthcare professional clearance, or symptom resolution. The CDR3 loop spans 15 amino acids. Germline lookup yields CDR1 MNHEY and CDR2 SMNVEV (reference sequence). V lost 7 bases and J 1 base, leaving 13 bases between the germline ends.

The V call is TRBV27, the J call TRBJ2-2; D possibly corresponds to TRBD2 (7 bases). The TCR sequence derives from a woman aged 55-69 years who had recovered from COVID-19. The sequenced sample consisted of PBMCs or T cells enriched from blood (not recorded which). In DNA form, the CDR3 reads TGTGCCAGCAAGGCGGGGGCGCTGAACACCGGGGAGCTGTTTTTT. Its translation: CASKAGALNTGELFF.